The 14 T cell receptor beta chains reported below all come from one sample, sequenced in a study of blood T cell repertoires in COVID-19. Using immunoSEQ multiplex PCR, the repertoire was profiled, and TCRdb retains in-frame clones only, with some absent. The profile shows a few hundred thousand clones, 88% of them singletons. Sequencing was carried out using PBMCs or T cells enriched from blood (not recorded which). These receptors originate from a woman in her thirties who had recovered from COVID-19.

This chain connects TRBV24-1 to TRBJ2-1; 11 bases fit TRBD2. The length of the CDR3 is 13 residues. CDR1 and CDR2 from the germline V gene are KGHDR and SFDVKD. J gave up 13 bases and V 9 bases, and 10 bases lay outside the gene matches. DNA for the CDR3: TGTGCCACCGGGACTAGCGGAGGGGGTTACCAGTTCTTC. Protein sequence: CATGTSGGGYQFF.

This clone was counted between two and nine times. This rearrangement joins TRBV28 to TRBJ1-2, with 8 bases aligning to TRBD1. CDR1 is MDHEN, CDR2 SYDVKM, per germline. Losses at the gene ends were 3 bases for V and 7 bases for J; bases not matched to a gene: 13. The CDR3 has 16 amino acids. CDR3 DNA: TGTGCCAGCAGTTTGGTCCCGGACAGGGCCAAGGGTGGCTACACCTTC. It yields the protein CASSLVPDRAKGGYTF.

The chain is built from TRBV27 and TRBJ2-7, with 7 positions matching TRBD1. The germline gives CDR1 MNHEY, CDR2 SMNVEV (reference sequence). This CDR3 has 15 residues. V trimming: 2 bases; J trimming: 2 bases; junction bases outside the gene matches: 6. The CDR3 sequence: CASSLETGPTYEQYF. For the CDR3, the DNA is TGTGCCAGCAGTTTAGAGACAGGGCCCACCTACGAGCAGTACTTC.

The chain uses TRBV14 and TRBJ2-4; tentative D call: TRBD2 (5 bases). Germline V gene sequence: CDR1 SGHDN, CDR2 FVKESK. Trimming removed 2 bases from V and 9 bases from J, with 8 bases in between. The CDR3 spans 12 residues. The CDR3 nucleotides read TGTGCCAGCAGCCAACTGGGAGCCATTCAGTACTTC. The encoded protein is CASSQLGAIQYF.

The chain uses TRBV27 and TRBJ2-5, with a possible D match to TRBD2 (7 bases). Trimming shortened V by 4 bases and J by 5 bases, and 23 bases separated the two germline ends. CDR3 length: 17 amino acids. Germline-derived CDR1 and CDR2 are MNHEY and SMNVEV (reference sequence). CDR3 protein: CASSSLFEVQGGETQYF. The CDR3, as DNA: TGTGCCAGCAGTTCTTTGTTTGAGGTACAGGGAGGGGAGACCCAGTACTTC.

V and J are TRBV18 and TRBJ2-1; 7 bases align to TRBD2. Losses at the gene ends were 3 bases for V and 3 bases for J; bases not matched to a gene: 5. The CDR3 has 15 amino acids. Germline values: CDR1 KGHSH, CDR2 LQKENI. CDR3 nucleotides: TGTGCCAGCTCACCTCTAGCGGAATACTACAATGAGCAGTTCTTC. Its translation is CASSPLAEYYNEQFF.

This clone has more than one count but fewer than ten. The DNA of the CDR3 is TGTGCCAGCAGTGAAGAGATGGGGGGGCCTTCAGATACGCAGTATTTT. Translating gives CASSEEMGGPSDTQYF. The chain has TRBV6-1 and TRBJ2-3, with D perhaps matching TRBD2 (7 bases). This CDR3 comprises 16 residues. Germline CDR1 and CDR2: MNHNS and SASEGT. V was pared by 1 base and J by 4 bases, with 15 bases between.

This chain joins TRBV27 and TRBJ2-1, with TRBD2 matching 7 bases. CDR1 and CDR2 from the germline V gene are MNHEY and SMNVEV (reference sequence). The CDR3 covers 16 residues. The V segment lost 1 base and the J segment 8 bases; nucleotides outside the gene matches: 11. The CDR3 loop is CASSLLGGGSEDEQFF. DNA of the CDR3: TGTGCCAGCAGTTTATTAGGCGGCGGGAGTGAGGATGAGCAGTTCTTC.

The V call is TRBV12-3 or TRBV12-4, the J call TRBJ1-2, with D maybe TRBD1 (5 bases). V gave up 4 bases and J gave up 4 bases, with 10 bases separating them. The CDR3 has 13 amino acids. CDR3 sequence: CASSSGSSYGYTF. CDR3 sequence (DNA): TGTGCCAGCAGTTCAGGGTCTAGCTATGGCTACACCTTC.

The V call is TRBV18, the J call TRBJ1-3; perhaps TRBD1 as D (6 bases). The germline V and J ends were trimmed by 0 bases and 0 bases, with 12 bases remaining between them. CDR3 length equals 17 residues. CDR1 is KGHSH and CDR2 is LQKENI in the germline V gene. The DNA for the CDR3 is TGTGCCAGCTCACCACCTACTGGGACACTCTCTGGAAACACCATATATTTT. It codes for CASSPPTGTLSGNTIYF.

The rearrangement uses TRBV9 and TRBJ1-2; 7 bases are a match to TRBD1. V was clipped by 0 bases and J by 7 bases; unmatched bases: 12. CDR1 SGDLS and CDR2 YYNGEE come from the germline V gene. The CDR3 consists of 16 residues. The CDR3: CASSVDGAGGIGGYTF. CDR3 in DNA: TGTGCCAGCAGCGTAGACGGGGCAGGGGGAATTGGTGGCTACACCTTC. Full variable domain (remainder filled in from reference TRBV9 and TRBJ1-2): DSGVTQTPKHLITATGQRVTLRCSPRSGDLSVYWYQQSLDQGLQFLIQYYNGEERAKGNILERFSAQQFPDLHSELNLSSLELGDSALYFCASSVDGAGGIGGYTFGSGTRLTVV.

This clone was picked up one time. This rearrangement joins TRBV5-1 to TRBJ2-7; D is unresolved. V lost 0 bases to trimming and J lost 5 bases, with 6 bases between them. The CDR3 contains 12 residues. Germline V gene lookup returns CDR1 SGHRS and CDR2 YFSETQ. The CDR3 DNA sequence: TGCGCCAGCAGCTTGGTGGCGGACGAGCAGTACTTC. The encoded protein is CASSLVADEQYF.

This CDR3 reads CASSLLPYNSPLHF. The CDR3, as DNA: TGTGCCAGCAGTTTACTCCCCTATAATTCACCCCTCCACTTT. The chain couples TRBV28 to TRBJ1-6; D gene uncertain. V lost 2 bases, J lost 2 bases, and 4 bases lay in between. Looked up from germline, CDR1 is MDHEN and CDR2 is SYDVKM. The CDR3 length is 14 residues.

This chain joins TRBV10-3 and TRBJ2-5, with 11 bases aligning to TRBD1. The CDR3 contains 14 residues. J lost 8 bases, V lost 3 bases, and 5 bases had no gene match. From germline, CDR1 is ENHRY and CDR2 SYGVKD. The CDR3 DNA reads as TGTGCCATCAGTGAAGGGACAGGGGGTTATACCCAGTACTTC. It is translated as CAISEGTGGYTQYF.